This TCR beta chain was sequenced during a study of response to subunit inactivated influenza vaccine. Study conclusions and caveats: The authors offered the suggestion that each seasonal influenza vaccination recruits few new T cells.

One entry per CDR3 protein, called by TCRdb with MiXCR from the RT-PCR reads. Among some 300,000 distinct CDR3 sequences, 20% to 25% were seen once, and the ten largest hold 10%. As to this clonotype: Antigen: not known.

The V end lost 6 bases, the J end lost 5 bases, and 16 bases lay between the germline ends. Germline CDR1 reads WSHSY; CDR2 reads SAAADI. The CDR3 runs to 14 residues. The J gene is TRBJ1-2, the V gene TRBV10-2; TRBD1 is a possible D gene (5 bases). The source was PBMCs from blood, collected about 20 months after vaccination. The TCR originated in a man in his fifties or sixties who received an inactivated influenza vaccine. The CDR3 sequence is CASRPTDTLYGYTF. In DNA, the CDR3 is TGCGCCAGCAGACCCACGGACACCTTATATGGCTACACCTTC.